The 21 T cell receptor beta chains reported below all come from one sample, sequenced in a study of response to subunit inactivated influenza vaccine. One entry per CDR3 protein, called by TCRdb with MiXCR from the RT-PCR reads. The sample has just under 250,000 distinct CDR3 sequences; 12% are singletons. The sample was non-naive T cells sorted from PBMCs, taken less than 15 days before vaccination. These receptor sequences come from a man in his forties or fifties who received an inactivated influenza vaccine.

This clonotype was seen a few times. CDR3 protein: CASRLVGGNGYTF. DNA of the CDR3: TGTGCCAGCAGACTGGTGGGGGGTAATGGCTACACCTTC. The rearrangement uses TRBV5-4 and TRBJ1-2; D might be TRBD1 (5 bases). V was trimmed by 5 bases and J by 6 bases, leaving 14 bases between them. Germline loops: CDR1 SGHNT, CDR2 YYREEE (reference sequence). CDR3 length equals 13 residues.

This clonotype occurred a few times. The rearrangement joins TRBV7-2 to TRBJ2-7, with 14 positions matching TRBD2. The germline V gene encodes CDR1 SGHTA and CDR2 FQGNSA. Unmatched junction bases numbered 12, after V lost 8 bases and J lost 6 bases. The CDR3 contains 16 residues. Written as DNA, the CDR3 is TGTGCCAGCGGGTCCGGGACTAGCGGGAGTTACAGCGAGCAGTACTTC. Translating gives CASGSGTSGSYSEQYF.

This clonotype was counted between two and nine times. This may arise from a read error, as a much more abundant clone is one base away. V and J are TRBV20-1 and TRBJ2-3; tentative D call: TRBD2 (6 bases). The CDR3 sequence is 17 residues long. Germline CDR1 is DFQATT and CDR2 is SNEGSKA (reference sequence). The CDR3 sequence is CCASARRTLESTDTQYF. In DNA form, the CDR3 reads TGCTGTGCTAGCGCTCGCCGGACGTTAGAGAGCACAGATACGCAGTATTTT.

The chain carries TRBV28 and TRBJ1-1, with 8 bases lining up with TRBD1. The J segment lost 5 bases and the V segment lost 6 bases, leaving 5 bases of the junction unmatched. This CDR3 is 13 amino acids long. Per the germline V gene, CDR1 is MDHEN and CDR2 is SYDVKM. The CDR3 loop reads CASSGQGRTEAFF. The CDR3, as DNA: TGTGCCAGCAGCGGACAGGGACGAACTGAAGCTTTCTTT.

Concerning this clonotype: A much larger clone differs by one base, so this may be a read error. The gene calls are TRBV4-1 and TRBJ2-3; D is uncertain. The CDR3 covers 15 residues. Germline V gene sequence: CDR1 MGHRA, CDR2 YSYEKL. CDR3 nucleotides: TGCGCCAGCAGCCAAGAGGGCTATAGCACAGATACGCACTATTTT. Amino acid sequence: CASSQEGYSTDTHYF.

The rearrangement links TRBV7-9 to TRBJ2-1; the D gene is possibly TRBD2 (6 bases). V was clipped by 6 bases and J by 3 bases, with 18 bases between them. There are 16 residues in the CDR3. CDR1 is SEHNR, CDR2 FQNEAQ, per germline (reference sequence). CDR3 loop: CASSPKGGIVYNEQFF. The CDR3, as DNA: TGTGCCAGCAGTCCGAAGGGCGGGATTGTCTACAATGAGCAGTTCTTC.

V gene TRBV6-2 or TRBV6-3 combines with J gene TRBJ2-7, with D uncertain. CDR3 size: 11 residues. V lost 0 bases to trimming and J lost 7 bases, with 4 bases between them. Germline loops: CDR1 MNHEY, CDR2 SVGEGT. The CDR3 nucleotides are TGTGCCAGCAGTTACTCGGTTGAGCAGTACTTC. This translates into CASSYSVEQYF.

This clonotype was counted a few times. The chain employs TRBV5-6 and TRBJ2-3; a possible D gene is TRBD2 (6 bases). V was pared by 3 bases and J by 7 bases, with 18 bases between. This CDR3 is built from 15 residues. Germline V gene data show CDR1 as SGHDT and CDR2 as YYEEEE. The DNA of the CDR3 is TGTGCCAGCAGCTCAGAGCTAGCGAGACTTAATACGCAGTATTTT. Amino acid sequence: CASSSELARLNTQYF.

The V gene is TRBV10-3, the J gene TRBJ1-6; 8 bases map to TRBD1. The germline gives CDR1 ENHRY, CDR2 SYGVKD. Unmatched junction bases numbered 14, after V lost 10 bases and J lost 9 bases. This CDR3 spans 15 amino acids. In nucleotides, the CDR3 is TGTGCCACCGCGTCCCGAGACAGGGGAGGTTCACCCCTCCACTTT. This gives the protein CATASRDRGGSPLHF.

The rearrangement links TRBV28 to TRBJ2-7; no reliable D call. Germline V gene data show CDR1 as MDHEN and CDR2 as SYDVKM. Between the trimmed V and J ends, which lost 3 bases and 3 bases, there was a span of 6 bases. The CDR3 is made up of 12 amino acids. The CDR3 spells CASSFSRYEQYF. DNA for the CDR3: TGTGCCAGCAGTTTTAGTCGCTACGAGCAGTACTTC.

This clonotype was counted only a few times. The rearrangement uses TRBV20-1 and TRBJ2-1, with a tentative D call TRBD2 (6 bases). The CDR3 has 16 amino acids. CDR1 DFQATT and CDR2 SNEGSKA come from the germline V gene (reference sequence). V dropped 3 bases and J dropped 5 bases, with 20 bases sitting between them. The DNA for the CDR3 is TGCAGTGCTAGGCGTCTAGCGCAAAGAGTTGACAATGAGCAGTTCTTC. Protein sequence: CSARRLAQRVDNEQFF.

This clonotype has only a few counts. This sequence joins TRBV4-1 and TRBJ2-7, with D uncertain. The CDR3 runs 13 residues. The V and J ends lost 1 base and 3 bases respectively, with 7 bases between them. The germline V gene encodes CDR1 MGHRA and CDR2 YSYEKL. CDR3 residues: CASSQALYYEQYF. The CDR3 nucleotides read TGCGCCAGCAGCCAAGCACTTTACTACGAGCAGTACTTC.

CDR3: CASSERPPSRGLLYGYTF. In DNA form, the CDR3 reads TGTGCCAGCAGCGAAAGACCCCCGTCACGGGGGCTGCTTTATGGCTACACCTTC. The chain carries TRBV2 and TRBJ1-2; tentatively, D is TRBD1 (6 bases). V was trimmed by 6 bases and J by 5 bases, leaving 28 bases between them. The CDR3 loop spans 18 amino acids. CDR1 and CDR2 (germline): SNHLY, FYNNEI.

This clonotype has a handful of counts. The chain couples TRBV20-1 to TRBJ2-7, with 10 bases fitting TRBD1. The CDR3 runs to 14 residues. Germline CDR1 DFQATT, CDR2 SNEGSKA (reference sequence). J gave up 3 bases and V 5 bases, and 7 bases lay outside the gene matches. DNA of the CDR3: TGCAGTGCTGACGGGACAGGGGCGATCTACGAGCAGTACTTC. It specifies CSADGTGAIYEQYF.

At least ten counts were recorded for this clonotype. The chain is built from TRBV7-2 and TRBJ1-2; TRBD1 matches 9 bases. This CDR3 is 15 amino acids long. V was clipped by 5 bases and J by 2 bases; unmatched bases: 6. CDR1 and CDR2 (germline): SGHTA, FQGNSA. The CDR3 bases are TGTGCCAGCAGCACCCAGGGACAGGGAAACTATGGCTACACCTTC. Translated: CASSTQGQGNYGYTF.

This clonotype has ten or more counts. This chain uses TRBV28 with TRBJ2-2; 9 positions agree with TRBD2. J lost 0 bases, V lost 6 bases, and 2 bases had no gene match. The CDR3 is made up of 15 amino acids. Germline CDR1 is MDHEN and CDR2 is SYDVKM. CDR3 DNA: TGTGCCAGCAGGCTAGCGGGACCGAACACCGGGGAGCTGTTTTTT. As protein: CASRLAGPNTGELFF. Full variable domain (missing parts from reference TRBV28 and TRBJ2-2): DVKVTQSSRYLVKRTGEKVFLECVQDMDHENMFWYRQDPGLGLRLIYFSYDVKMKEKGDIPEGYSVSREKKERFSLILESASTNQTSMYLCASRLAGPNTGELFFGEGSRLTVL.

In its sample, this clonotype was seen many times. The chain joins TRBV7-2 to TRBJ2-1; D is perhaps TRBD2 (5 bases). Germline V lookup: CDR1 SGHTA, CDR2 FQGNSA. Trimming cost V 4 bases and J 12 bases, with 22 bases left between them. The CDR3 contains 15 residues. CDR3 amino acids: CASSSGLAFTMRQFF. In nucleotides, the CDR3 is TGTGCCAGCAGCTCCGGACTGGCCTTCACAATGAGGCAGTTCTTC. Supplemented by reference TRBV7-2 and TRBJ2-1, the full variable domain reads GAGVSQSPSNKVTEKGKDVELRCDPISGHTALYWYRQSLGQGLEFLIYFQGNSAPDKSGLPSDRFSAERTGGSVSTLTIQRTQQEDSAVYLCASSSGLAFTMRQFFGPGTRLTVL.

DNA for the CDR3: TGTGCCAGCAGTTTACAGGACAGGGATTCACCCCTCCACTTT. This gives the protein CASSLQDRDSPLHF. The chain uses TRBV12-3 or TRBV12-4 and TRBJ1-6, with 8 bases fitting TRBD1. The CDR3 has 14 residues. J was trimmed by 8 bases and V by 2 bases; bases with no gene match: 2.

This clonotype was recorded many times. In nucleotides, the CDR3 is TGTGCCAGCAGGGGGACTATTTACGAGCAGTACTTC. Its protein is CASRGTIYEQYF. The J gene is TRBJ2-7, the V gene TRBV2; TRBD2 aligns across 7 bases. V trimming: 6 bases; J trimming: 4 bases; junction bases outside the gene matches: 3. Per germline, CDR1 SNHLY and CDR2 FYNNEI. This CDR3 is built from 12 residues.

This clonotype showed up many times. This chain links TRBV6-2 or TRBV6-3 with TRBJ1-1; no reliable D call. V shed 2 bases and J shed 1 base, with 11 bases lying between them. This CDR3 region has 15 residues. Germline CDR1 reads MNHEY; CDR2 reads SVGEGT. CDR3 sequence (DNA): TGTGCCAGCAGTTACGACTCCGAGGGGAACACTGAAGCTTTCTTT. Encoded protein: CASSYDSEGNTEAFF.

This clonotype was counted a few times. The chain recombines TRBV5-5 with TRBJ1-1; the D is unclear. Germline assignment: CDR1 SGHKS and CDR2 YYEKEE (reference sequence). This CDR3 has 15 amino acids. Trimming stripped 0 bases from V and 5 bases from J, with 14 bases between. In DNA form, the CDR3 reads TGTGCCAGCAGCTTGGTAATGAGCGTCGGTACTGAAGCTTTCTTT. Translating gives CASSLVMSVGTEAFF.